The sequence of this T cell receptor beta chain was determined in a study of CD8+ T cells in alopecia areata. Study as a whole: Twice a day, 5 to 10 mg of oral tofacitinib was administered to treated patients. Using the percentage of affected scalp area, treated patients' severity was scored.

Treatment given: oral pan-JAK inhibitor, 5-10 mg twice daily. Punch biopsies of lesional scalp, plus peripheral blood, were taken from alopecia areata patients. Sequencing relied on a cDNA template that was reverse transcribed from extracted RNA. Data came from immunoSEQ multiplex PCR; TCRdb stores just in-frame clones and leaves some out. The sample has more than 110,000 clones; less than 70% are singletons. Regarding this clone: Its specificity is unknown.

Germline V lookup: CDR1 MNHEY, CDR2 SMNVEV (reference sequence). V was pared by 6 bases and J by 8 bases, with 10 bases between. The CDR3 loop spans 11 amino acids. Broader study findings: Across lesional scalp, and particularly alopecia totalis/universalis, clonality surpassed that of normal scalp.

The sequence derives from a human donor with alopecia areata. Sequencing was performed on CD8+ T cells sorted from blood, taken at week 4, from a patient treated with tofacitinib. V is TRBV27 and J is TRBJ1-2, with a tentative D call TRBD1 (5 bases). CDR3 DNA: TGTGCCAGCAGGGGGCCGTACGGCTACACCTTC. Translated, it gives CASRGPYGYTF.